This paragraph reports one TCR beta chain. Its matching antigen is unknown. Trimming pared 1 base from V and 8 bases from J, leaving 17 bases between. CDR3 length equals 15 residues. From germline, CDR1 is SGHVS and CDR2 FQNEAQ. Both 60 Vbeta primers and 13 Jbeta primers went into the PCR. The repertoire was sequenced with immunoSEQ multiplex PCR; TCRdb's copy has only in-frame clones and lacks some. Of roughly 100,000 clones listed, approximately 70% are singletons. The entry originates in a study of cytomegalovirus exposure and HLA in healthy donors. Study-wide context: About 79 million unique TCRs from HLA-typed donors were held in an early data release. Findings and limits, study-wide: TCR beta chains numbering approximately 150 were designated cytomegalovirus-associated. DRB1 had the most TCR associations and HLA-C the fewest, a later analysis found, with rates varying by HLA locus.

What was sequenced was PBMCs. The sequence was obtained from a boy between 10 and 17 years old in good health and CMV-seronegative. V usage is TRBV7-8 and J usage is TRBJ1-2, with a possible D match to TRBD1 (5 bases). In DNA, the CDR3 is TGTGCCAGCAGCTTAGGGTCAGGGCGTCCAAAAGGCTACACCTTC. Translating it yields CASSLGSGRPKGYTF.